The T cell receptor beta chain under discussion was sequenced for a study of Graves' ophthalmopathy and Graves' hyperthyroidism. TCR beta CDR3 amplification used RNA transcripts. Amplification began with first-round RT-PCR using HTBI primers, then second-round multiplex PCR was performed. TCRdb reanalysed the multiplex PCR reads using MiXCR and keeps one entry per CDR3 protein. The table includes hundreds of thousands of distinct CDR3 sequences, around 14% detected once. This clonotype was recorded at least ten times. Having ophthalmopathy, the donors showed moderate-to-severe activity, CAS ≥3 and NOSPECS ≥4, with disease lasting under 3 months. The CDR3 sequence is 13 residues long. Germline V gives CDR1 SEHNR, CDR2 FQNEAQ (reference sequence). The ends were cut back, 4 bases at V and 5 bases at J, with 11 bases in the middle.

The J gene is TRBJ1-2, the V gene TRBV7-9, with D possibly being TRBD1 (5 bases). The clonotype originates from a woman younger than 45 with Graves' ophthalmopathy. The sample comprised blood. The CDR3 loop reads CASSSGTDYGYTF. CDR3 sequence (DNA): TGTGCCAGCAGCTCAGGGACGGATTATGGCTACACCTTC.